Below, 32 T cell receptor beta chains from the same sample are listed, as sequenced in a study of cytomegalovirus exposure and HLA in healthy donors. Sequenced by immunoSEQ multiplex PCR; TCRdb stores in-frame clones only, minus some. This table holds 150,000 to 200,000 clones, roughly 91% found once. The specimen sequenced was PBMCs. The receptors were gathered from a man between 18 and 35 years old in good health and CMV-seronegative.

The rearrangement uses TRBV5-1 and TRBJ2-6, with TRBD2 matching 11 bases. This CDR3 is 20 amino acids long. Germline V gene lookup returns CDR1 SGHRS and CDR2 YFSETQ. Trimming at V came to 4 bases and at J to 4 bases, leaving 16 bases not matched to a gene. This chain's CDR3 is CASSQGTSGARESGANVLTF. CDR3 DNA: TGCGCCAGCAGCCAAGGGACTAGCGGAGCTCGGGAGTCGGGGGCCAACGTCCTGACTTTC.

In this sample, this clone turned up once. The rearrangement uses TRBV2 and TRBJ1-2; 10 bases match TRBD1. V was pared by 7 bases and J by 5 bases, with 16 bases of the junction left unmatched. This CDR3 spans 17 amino acids. CDR1 is SNHLY, CDR2 FYNNEI, per germline. The CDR3 loop reads CASTGTYRQGARYGYTF. The CDR3 DNA is TGTGCCAGCACCGGAACCTACCGACAGGGGGCTAGGTATGGCTACACCTTC.

This chain links TRBV27 with TRBJ2-7; TRBD2 matches at 11 bases. The CDR3 consists of 15 residues. The trim removed 0 bases at V and 4 bases at J, leaving 2 bases unmatched. Germline CDR1 MNHEY, CDR2 SMNVEV (reference sequence). This CDR3 reads CASSLSSGRGYEQYF. DNA for the CDR3: TGTGCCAGCAGTTTATCTAGCGGGAGGGGTTACGAGCAGTACTTC.

The chain is built from TRBV4-3 and TRBJ2-6; 7 bases map to TRBD1. The CDR3 totals 17 residues. Germline assignment: CDR1 LGHNA and CDR2 YSLEER. Trimming at V came to 0 bases and at J to 3 bases, leaving 5 bases not matched to a gene. CDR3 in DNA: TGCGCCAGCAGCCAAGACGGCAGGGGGAATGGGGCCAACGTCCTGACTTTC. It translates to CASSQDGRGNGANVLTF.

The gene calls are TRBV9 and TRBJ1-4, with D unclear. CDR1 is SGDLS and CDR2 is YYNGEE in the germline V gene. V gave up 1 base and J gave up 14 bases, with 18 bases separating them. This CDR3 is 14 amino acids long. CDR3 sequence: CASSVTPGSSALFF. The CDR3 DNA follows: TGTGCCAGCAGCGTAACTCCGGGGAGCTCGGCTCTGTTTTTT.

The chain employs TRBV6-4 and TRBJ2-5, with D possibly matching TRBD1 (5 bases). The CDR3 consists of 14 residues. Germline CDR1 MRHNA, CDR2 SNTAGT. The V gene lost 3 bases and the J gene lost 2 bases, with 10 bases spanning the gap. DNA for the CDR3: TGTGCCAGCAGTGAACGGGCAGGGCAAGAGACCCAGTACTTC. Translation: CASSERAGQETQYF.

The V call is TRBV2, the J call TRBJ1-1; D may be TRBD1 (5 bases). In germline, CDR1 is SNHLY, CDR2 FYNNEI. The CDR3 consists of 14 residues. V lost 3 bases and J lost 1, with 9 bases in between. The CDR3 DNA follows: TGTGCCAGCAGTGACCGACAGACGAACACTGAAGCTTTCTTT. It encodes CASSDRQTNTEAFF.

The V call is TRBV19, the J call TRBJ2-4, with TRBD1 matching over 9 bases. With 6 bases clipped from V and 7 bases from J, the junction kept 7 bases outside the gene matches. Germline CDR1 reads LNHDA; CDR2 reads SQIVND (reference sequence). The CDR3 covers 14 residues. CDR3 sequence reads: CASSLGTGRNIQYF. The CDR3 DNA reads as TGTGCCAGTAGCCTTGGGACAGGGAGGAACATTCAGTACTTC.

The chain carries TRBV5-1 and TRBJ2-2, with 7 bases matching TRBD1. In germline, CDR1 is SGHRS, CDR2 YFSETQ. The ends lost 1 base at V and 0 bases at J; junction bases unmatched: 3. The CDR3 spans 16 residues. CDR3 sequence: CASSLLQGTNTGELFF. CDR3 bases: TGCGCCAGCAGCTTGTTACAGGGGACGAACACCGGGGAGCTGTTTTTT.

The V and J genes are TRBV4-1 and TRBJ1-1; no firm D call. V lost 2 bases and J 7 bases, leaving 11 bases between the germline ends. This CDR3 has 13 amino acids. Germline V lookup: CDR1 MGHRA, CDR2 YSYEKL. The CDR3 bases are TGCGCCAGCAGCCAACGGGGTGGGTTTGAAGCTTTCTTT. As protein: CASSQRGGFEAFF.

This chain uses TRBV28 with TRBJ2-7; D possibly corresponds to TRBD1 (6 bases). Between the trimmed V and J ends, which lost 10 bases and 1 base, there was a span of 11 bases. CDR3 size: 12 residues. Germline CDR1 is MDHEN and CDR2 is SYDVKM. CDR3 residues: CATQDRSYEQYF. CDR3 DNA sequence: TGTGCCACCCAGGACAGATCCTACGAGCAGTACTTC.

This clone occurred once. V and J are TRBV7-9 and TRBJ2-7; no clear D. Germline CDR1 reads SEHNR; CDR2 reads FQNEAQ (reference sequence). This CDR3 contains 13 residues. The ends were cut back, 4 bases at V and 0 bases at J, with 7 bases in the middle. The CDR3, as DNA: TGTGCCAGCAGCTCCCCAGGCTCCTACGAGCAGTACGTC. Its protein product is CASSSPGSYEQYV.

This rearrangement joins TRBV28 to TRBJ1-5, with TRBD1 identical over 12 bases. V shed 6 bases and J 2 bases; nucleotides not matched to a gene: 14. CDR3 size: 19 residues. CDR1 is MDHEN and CDR2 is SYDVKM in the germline V gene. CDR3 sequence reads: CASRGPGQGAPFRNQPQHF. The CDR3 DNA reads as TGTGCCAGCAGGGGACCGGGACAGGGGGCCCCATTTCGCAATCAGCCCCAGCATTTT.

The rearrangement joins TRBV28 to TRBJ2-6; 10 bases are shared with TRBD1. Germline loops: CDR1 MDHEN, CDR2 SYDVKM. The CDR3 has 19 amino acids. The V and J ends lost 8 bases and 4 bases, in that order; junction bases with no gene match: 17. For the CDR3, the DNA is TGTGCCAGCGATAAATCCCGAGGGACAGGGGATTCCGGGGCCAACGTCCTGACTTTC. It is translated as CASDKSRGTGDSGANVLTF.

The chain uses TRBV28 and TRBJ1-1; 7 bases fit TRBD1. J gave up 3 bases and V 1 base, and 8 bases lay outside the gene matches. From germline, CDR1 is MDHEN and CDR2 SYDVKM. The CDR3 covers 16 residues. CDR3 region: CASSLSPGQRDTEAFF. CDR3 DNA sequence: TGTGCCAGCAGTTTATCCCCGGGACAGCGGGACACTGAAGCTTTCTTT.

The chain joins TRBV7-9 to TRBJ2-1; perhaps TRBD2 as D (6 bases). Germline V CDR1 and CDR2: SEHNR, FQNEAQ (reference sequence). V was clipped by 3 bases and J by 9 bases, with 15 bases between them. The CDR3 runs to 14 residues. CDR3 DNA: TGTGCCAGCAGCTTGGGTGGAGCGGGCGTTGAGCAGTTCTTC. Amino acid sequence: CASSLGGAGVEQFF.

The genes are TRBV4-3 and TRBJ2-3, with 9 bases lining up with TRBD1. Germline lookup yields CDR1 LGHNA and CDR2 YSLEER. CDR3 length: 15 residues. The V segment lost 2 bases and the J segment 4 bases; nucleotides outside the gene matches: 4. The CDR3 DNA reads as TGCGCCAGCAGCCAACAGGGACAGGGTCCAGATACGCAGTATTTT. Its translation is CASSQQGQGPDTQYF.

V gene TRBV13 combines with J gene TRBJ1-4; 8 bases fit TRBD1. The CDR3 extends over 15 amino acids. V dropped 5 bases and J dropped 8; count of bases not matched to a gene: 10. Germline values: CDR1 PRHDT, CDR2 FYEKMQ (reference sequence). DNA of the CDR3: TGTGCCAGCAGCCAAGACAGGGGAATGCGGGAAAAACTGTTTTTT. Translated, it gives CASSQDRGMREKLFF.

V is TRBV6-5 and J is TRBJ1-5, with a possible D match to TRBD1 (5 bases). The CDR3 has 13 amino acids. The V gene lost 6 bases and the J gene lost 4 bases, with 10 bases spanning the gap. CDR1 MNHEY and CDR2 SVGAGI come from the germline V gene. CDR3 nucleotides: TGTGCCAGCAGAAAGCGGGGGAATCAGCCCCAGCATTTT. It is translated as CASRKRGNQPQHF.

By share, this clone ranks as medium-sized (0.01 to 0.1%). The sample holds other DNA sequences that translate to the same CDR3. This chain connects TRBV15 to TRBJ2-7, with a possible D match to TRBD2 (5 bases). V shed 0 bases and J shed 4 bases, with 13 bases lying between them. The V gene's germline CDR1 is LNHNV and CDR2 YYDKDF (reference sequence). CDR3 length equals 15 residues. CDR3 residues: CATSRDRGRPYEQYV. As DNA, the CDR3 is TGTGCCACCAGCAGAGATAGAGGGCGGCCGTACGAGCAGTACGTC.

The chain joins TRBV4-1 to TRBJ2-7; 7 bases are shared with TRBD1. V lost 1 base, J lost 5 bases, and 8 bases stayed unmatched. CDR1 and CDR2 (germline): MGHRA, YSYEKL. This CDR3 has 15 residues. CDR3 in DNA: TGCGCCAGCAGCCAAGTACGCGAAGGGGGCCACGAGCAGTACTTC. Residues: CASSQVREGGHEQYF.

Concerning this clone itself: The junction does not match germline at one end; this may be a read error. The genes are TRBV29-1 and TRBJ1-6; 9 bases agree with TRBD1. From germline, CDR1 is SQVTM and CDR2 ANQGSEA. The CDR3 is 14 amino acids. The CDR3 region has the DNA TGCAACGTTGGTGGGGACAGGGATAATTCACCCCTCCACTTT. Its protein product is CNVGGDRDNSPLHF.

The rearrangement links TRBV10-3 to TRBJ1-2; 12 bases are shared with TRBD1. This CDR3 contains 15 residues. Germline loops: CDR1 ENHRY, CDR2 SYGVKD. V dropped 2 bases and J dropped 8; count of bases not matched to a gene: 6. Here the CDR3 DNA reads TGTGCCATCAGTGAGGGGGACAGGGGGCGCCGAGGCTACACCTTC. Encoded protein: CAISEGDRGRRGYTF.

The CDR3, as DNA: TGCGCCAGCAGCCCCGGTGTAGCGGGAGGGTACCAAGAGACCCAGTACTTC. Protein: CASSPGVAGGYQETQYF. The V and J genes are TRBV4-3 and TRBJ2-5; 11 bases agree with TRBD2. This CDR3 is built from 17 residues. V shed 4 bases, J shed 0 bases, and the junction held 7 bases outside the gene matches. Germline assignment: CDR1 LGHNA and CDR2 YSLEER.

The chain couples TRBV20-1 to TRBJ2-7; no firm D call. The germline V gene encodes CDR1 DFQATT and CDR2 SNEGSKA (reference sequence). The CDR3 is 11 residues long. The V end was cut by 0 bases, the J end by 10 bases, with 10 bases between. In nucleotides, the CDR3 is TGCAGTGCTAGAGATGGCAGCGTCCAGTACTTC. Protein product: CSARDGSVQYF.

This clone has just a few counts. The rearrangement links TRBV7-2 to TRBJ1-2; D is possibly TRBD1 (5 bases). Germline loops: CDR1 SGHTA, CDR2 FQGNSA. V was pared by 1 base and J by 5 bases, with 11 bases between. CDR3 length: 14 residues. The CDR3 DNA follows: TGTGCCAGCAGCTTAGGTGGAGGGGCTTATGGCTACACCTTC. This gives the protein CASSLGGGAYGYTF. Full variable domain (missing parts from reference TRBV7-2 and TRBJ1-2): GAGVSQSPSNKVTEKGKDVELRCDPISGHTALYWYRQSLGQGLEFLIYFQGNSAPDKSGLPSDRFSAERTGGSVSTLTIQRTQQEDSAVYLCASSLGGGAYGYTFGSGTRLTVV.

The V call is TRBV6-5, the J call TRBJ2-5; 7 bases align to TRBD2. Trimming cost V 6 bases and J 2 bases; bases outside gene matches: 3. This CDR3 contains 13 residues. Germline CDR1 and CDR2: MNHEY and SVGAGI. CDR3 protein: CASRGLPQETQYF. The DNA for the CDR3 is TGTGCCAGCAGGGGACTACCACAAGAGACCCAGTACTTC.

The V gene is TRBV29-1, the J gene TRBJ1-5; 8 bases align to TRBD1. The CDR3 runs 14 residues. J lost 3 bases, V lost 6 bases, and 7 bases had no gene match. Germline V gene lookup returns CDR1 SQVTM and CDR2 ANQGSEA. CDR3 bases: TGCAGCGTCTTAACAGGGGGGCCCAATCAGCCCCAGCATTTT. Encoded protein: CSVLTGGPNQPQHF.

V gene TRBV29-1 combines with J gene TRBJ1-2; 10 bases map to TRBD1. Germline V gene lookup returns CDR1 SQVTM and CDR2 ANQGSEA. V was pared by 6 bases and J by 3 bases, with 4 bases of the junction left unmatched. The CDR3 contains 13 residues. The CDR3 DNA follows: TGCAGCGTAGAGACAGGGGGCTACTATGGCTACACCTTC. It is translated as CSVETGGYYGYTF.

The rearrangement uses TRBV7-2 and TRBJ2-3, with D tentatively TRBD2 (7 bases). The CDR3 is 15 residues long. V dropped 8 bases and J dropped 0 bases, with 15 bases sitting between them. The germline V gene encodes CDR1 SGHTA and CDR2 FQGNSA. CDR3 sequence (DNA): TGTGCCAGCGCCTCGGGGGGACAAAGCACAGATACGCAGTATTTT. It specifies CASASGGQSTDTQYF. The full variable domain, its missing parts supplied by reference TRBV7-2 and TRBJ2-3, is GAGVSQSPSNKVTEKGKDVELRCDPISGHTALYWYRQSLGQGLEFLIYFQGNSAPDKSGLPSDRFSAERTGGSVSTLTIQRTQQEDSAVYLCASASGGQSTDTQYFGPGTRLTVL.

This clone occurred a few times. V is TRBV20-1 and J is TRBJ1-2, with 7 bases fitting TRBD1. Trimming removed 5 bases from V and 10 bases from J; junction bases left unmatched: 4. The CDR3 has 10 residues. Germline V gene sequence: CDR1 DFQATT, CDR2 SNEGSKA (reference sequence). CDR3 loop: CSAEGQFYTF. In DNA, the CDR3 is TGCAGTGCTGAGGGACAGTTCTACACCTTC.

CDR3 sequence reads: CASSWRTGGPYEQYF. The CDR3 nucleotides are TGTGCCAGCAGTTGGCGGACAGGGGGCCCCTACGAGCAGTACTTC. V gene TRBV27 combines with J gene TRBJ2-7; 11 bases are shared with TRBD1. Losses at the gene ends were 4 bases for V and 2 bases for J; bases not matched to a gene: 4. Germline lookup yields CDR1 MNHEY and CDR2 SMNVEV (reference sequence). The CDR3 extends over 15 amino acids.